This T cell receptor beta chain was identified during a study of control samples from healthy donors and cancer patients. The CDR3 is 12 amino acids. V lost 9 bases and J lost 2, with 11 bases in between. CDR1 and CDR2 from the germline V gene are SGDLS and YYNGEE. Using immunoSEQ multiplex PCR, the repertoire was profiled, and TCRdb retains in-frame clones only, with some absent. The repertoire holds more than 100,000 clones, approximately 90% seen once, with 8.5% to 10% in the top ten. The chain recombines TRBV9 with TRBJ2-5; the D call may be TRBD1 or TRBD2 (5 bases each). This receptor was obtained from a man aged 18 to 29 in good health. Sequencing input: blood. DNA of the CDR3: TGTGCCACCTCGTGGGGGCAAGAGACCCAGTACTTC. Amino acid sequence: CATSWGQETQYF.